This T cell receptor beta chain was identified during a study of T cells in localized non-small cell lung cancer. Regarding the study as a whole: Detection in adjacent lung was observed for a median around 59 of the top 100 tumor clones. A raised T cell density in blood coincided with lengthier overall survival. Sequencing involved a lone tumor region, leaving heterogeneity possible. The greatest T cell clonality was found in uninvolved adjacent lung (higher than in tumor).

Germline values: CDR1 SGHRS, CDR2 YFSETQ. The CDR3 has 15 amino acids. V dropped 2 bases and J dropped 2 bases, with 11 bases sitting between them. Points on this clone: The antigen remains unidentified.

Profiled with immunoSEQ multiplex PCR; TCRdb holds only in-frame clones, not every one. The sample has around 16,000 clones, roughly 82% seen once. Specimen: peripheral blood, collected before any cancer treatment. The TCR sequence derives from a male donor aged 60 or over with stage I lung adenocarcinoma. The V call is TRBV5-1, the J call TRBJ2-1, with D tentatively TRBD2 (6 bases). CDR3 residues: CASSFVGGTYNEQFF. In nucleotides, the CDR3 is TGCGCCAGCAGCTTCGTGGGAGGTACCTACAATGAGCAGTTCTTC.